These 20 T cell receptor beta chains were all obtained from the same sample, sequenced in a study of beta chain features in type 1 diabetes. Investigators reverse transcribed all isolated RNA, so they sequenced expressed TCRB transcripts. The method was immunoSEQ multiplex PCR; TCRdb's version includes in-frame clones alone and lacks a portion of them. The sample holds 900,000 or so clones; roughly a sixth are singletons and the top ten take roughly 0.025%. Sequencing was done on a sample of naive CD4+ T cells from blood. The receptors shown here come from a young woman in good health.

This chain joins TRBV11-2 and TRBJ2-1; 10 bases are shared with TRBD2. This CDR3 is 16 amino acids long. From germline, CDR1 is SGHAT and CDR2 FQNNGV. V was pared by 8 bases and J by 5 bases, with 12 bases of the junction left unmatched. The CDR3 nucleotides read TGTGCCAGCTGCGAGAGCGTAGCGGGAGGCAACAATGAGCAGTTCTTC. Residues: CASCESVAGGNNEQFF.

The chain couples TRBV6-5 to TRBJ2-5; 8 nucleotides agree with TRBD1. Trimming at V came to 6 bases and at J to 4 bases, leaving 10 bases not matched to a gene. The CDR3 extends over 15 amino acids. Looked up from germline, CDR1 is MNHEY and CDR2 is SVGAGI. The CDR3 spells CASSRTGFEGETQYF. The CDR3 DNA follows: TGTGCCAGCAGCCGGACAGGGTTTGAGGGAGAGACCCAGTACTTC.

The CDR3 here is CASSPGPVTYEQYF. The CDR3 nucleotides are TGTGCCAGCAGCCCCGGACCGGTAACCTACGAGCAGTACTTC. The chain recombines TRBV5-4 with TRBJ2-7; D not certain. The ends were cut back, 4 bases at V and 2 bases at J, with 13 bases in the middle. The CDR3 extends over 14 amino acids. The germline V gene has CDR1 SGHNT and CDR2 YYREEE (reference sequence).

The chain uses TRBV19 and TRBJ1-2, with D maybe TRBD1 (6 bases). With 6 bases removed from V and 6 bases from J, the gap between germline ends came to 17 bases. The CDR3 totals 14 residues. Germline assignment: CDR1 LNHDA and CDR2 SQIVND (reference sequence). CDR3 in amino acids: CASRNRARSHGYTF. As DNA, the CDR3 is TGTGCCAGTAGAAACAGGGCGCGGAGCCATGGCTACACCTTC. The full variable domain, completed using reference TRBV19 and TRBJ1-2, is DGGITQSPKYLFRKEGQNVTLSCEQNLNHDAMYWYRQDPGQGLRLIYYSQIVNDFQKGDIAEGYSVSREKKESFPLTVTSAQKNPTAFYLCASRNRARSHGYTFGSGTRLTVV.

The table lists this clone with a few counts. This CDR3 is also generated by other DNA sequences in the sample. The rearrangement links TRBV20-1 to TRBJ2-3, with unresolved D. V was shortened by 0 bases and J by 5 bases, with 3 bases between the two germline ends. CDR1 is DFQATT, CDR2 SNEGSKA, per germline (reference sequence). The CDR3 extends over 11 amino acids. CDR3 sequence: CSARERDTQYF. The CDR3, as DNA: TGCAGTGCTAGAGAAAGAGATACGCAGTATTTT.

This clone was seen a few times. V and J are TRBV6-8 and TRBJ2-7, with D possibly matching TRBD1 (6 bases). The CDR3 contains 11 residues. Trimming cost V 7 bases and J 4 bases, with 8 bases left between them. Germline loops: CDR1 MNHGY, CDR2 SAAAGT. This CDR3 is CASIQGYEQYF. CDR3 nucleotides: TGTGCCAGCATCCAGGGGTACGAGCAGTACTTC.

In its sample, this clone was seen a few times. V gene TRBV4-3 combines with J gene TRBJ2-2, with 8 bases matching TRBD2. J gave up 0 bases and V 4 bases, and 4 bases lay outside the gene matches. The CDR3 length is 16 residues. CDR1 is LGHNA, CDR2 YSLEER, per germline. CDR3 nucleotide sequence: TGCGCCAGCAGCCCTACGGGACTAGCGAACACCGGGGAGCTGTTTTTT. Protein sequence: CASSPTGLANTGELFF.

This clone has a handful of counts. J is TRBJ2-7 and V is TRBV6-5, with 9 bases lining up with TRBD1. After removal of 5 bases from V and 2 bases from J, the junction contained 7 bases not matched to a gene. The germline CDR1 and CDR2 sequences are MNHEY and SVGAGI. This CDR3 is built from 15 residues. In nucleotides, the CDR3 is TGTGCCAGCAGTACACCTGGACAGGGGACCTACGAGCAGTACTTC. Protein product: CASSTPGQGTYEQYF.

The V and J genes are TRBV13 and TRBJ2-3; D is unclear. Trimming shortened V by 5 bases and J by 0 bases, and 18 bases separated the two germline ends. Germline assignment: CDR1 PRHDT and CDR2 FYEKMQ (reference sequence). The CDR3 contains 17 residues. The CDR3 spells CASSLSTHRTSTDTQYF. In DNA, the CDR3 is TGTGCCAGCAGCCTAAGCACTCACAGAACTAGCACAGATACGCAGTATTTT.

This clone was counted between two and nine times. The chain uses TRBV18 and TRBJ2-7; D gene unclear. There are 14 residues in the CDR3. V was pared by 0 bases and J by 5 bases, with 11 bases between. The germline V gene has CDR1 KGHSH and CDR2 LQKENI. The CDR3 sequence: CASSPPVTRHEQYF. The CDR3 coding sequence is TGTGCCAGCTCACCACCGGTCACGAGGCACGAGCAGTACTTC.

The V and J genes are TRBV2 and TRBJ2-4, with TRBD1 matching over 8 bases. Germline V gene sequence: CDR1 SNHLY, CDR2 FYNNEI. CDR3 length equals 15 residues. V shed 6 bases, J shed 5 bases, and the junction held 9 bases outside the gene matches. This CDR3 is CASSGTGGYQNIQYF. Here the CDR3 DNA reads TGTGCCAGCAGCGGGACAGGAGGGTACCAAAACATTCAGTACTTC.

This clone has more than one count but fewer than ten. Other DNA sequences from this sample encode an identical CDR3 as well. J is TRBJ2-5 and V is TRBV6-5; D is ambiguous. Germline CDR1 is MNHEY and CDR2 is SVGAGI. The CDR3 covers 14 residues. Trimming left V 0 bases short and J 1 base short, with 6 bases between. The CDR3 reads CASSYSTSQETQYF. The CDR3, as DNA: TGTGCCAGCAGTTACTCGACCAGCCAAGAGACCCAGTACTTC.

Notes on this clone: The same CDR3 arises from other DNA sequences in this sample as well. The J gene is TRBJ2-7, the V gene TRBV18, with 9 positions matching TRBD1. The length of the CDR3 is 14 residues. Germline lookup yields CDR1 KGHSH and CDR2 LQKENI. V gave up 3 bases and J gave up 0 bases; unmatched junction bases: 0. The CDR3 is CASSPDRGSYEQYF. The CDR3 DNA sequence: TGTGCCAGCTCACCGGACAGGGGCTCCTACGAGCAGTACTTC.

This clone was observed a few times. The rearrangement joins TRBV7-2 to TRBJ2-5; 7 bases match TRBD1. The trim removed 5 bases at V and 1 base at J, leaving 10 bases unmatched. CDR1 and CDR2 from the germline V gene are SGHTA and FQGNSA. The CDR3 has 16 amino acids. This chain's CDR3 is CASSLSGTVPQETQYF. DNA for the CDR3: TGTGCCAGCAGCCTCTCCGGGACAGTACCCCAAGAGACCCAGTACTTC.

This clone was found a few times. In DNA form, the CDR3 reads TGCGCCAGCAGTGAGCAGTTCCTGGCAACTAATGAAAAACTGTTTTTT. Protein product: CASSEQFLATNEKLFF. The chain carries TRBV10-1 and TRBJ1-4; D is unresolved. Germline V gene sequence: CDR1 WNHNN, CDR2 SYGVQD (reference sequence). CDR3 length: 16 amino acids. The ends were cut back, 2 bases at V and 0 bases at J, with 10 bases in the middle.

This clone was picked up a small number of times. The V and J genes are TRBV7-9 and TRBJ1-2; D uncertain. CDR3 length: 12 amino acids. Germline V gene sequence: CDR1 SEHNR, CDR2 FQNEAQ (reference sequence). V was shortened by 6 bases and J by 6 bases, with 11 bases between the two germline ends. The chain's CDR3 is CASRDLSDGYTF. The CDR3 region has the DNA TGTGCCAGCAGGGACCTGAGCGATGGCTACACCTTC.

Only a few counts were recorded for this clone. The V call is TRBV5-1, the J call TRBJ2-2, with 7 bases fitting TRBD2. V shed 2 bases, J shed 0 bases, and the junction held 10 bases outside the gene matches. CDR3 length: 18 residues. Germline V gene lookup returns CDR1 SGHRS and CDR2 YFSETQ. The CDR3 loop reads CASSFFGGRDPNTGELFF. DNA for the CDR3: TGCGCCAGCAGCTTTTTCGGCGGGAGAGACCCGAACACCGGGGAGCTGTTTTTT.

This clone was recorded a few times. The chain joins TRBV11-2 to TRBJ2-3; the D is unclear. Germline assignment: CDR1 SGHAT and CDR2 FQNNGV. The CDR3 contains 15 residues. Trimming took 5 bases from V and 4 from J, leaving 16 bases between them. The CDR3 DNA is TGTGCCAGCAGCCTCGGCGGAGTGGGGTCAGATACGCAGTATTTT. Translated: CASSLGGVGSDTQYF.

Only a few counts were recorded for this clone. This rearrangement joins TRBV7-2 to TRBJ2-3; 9 positions agree with TRBD1. This CDR3 comprises 14 residues. Germline trimming cut 5 bases from V and 8 bases from J; bases unmatched to any gene: 8. Germline V gene sequence: CDR1 SGHTA, CDR2 FQGNSA. CDR3 bases: TGTGCCAGCAGCCGACCGGGACAGGGCACTACGCAGTATTTT. Translated, it gives CASSRPGQGTTQYF. The whole variable domain, remainder taken from reference TRBV7-2 and TRBJ2-3, is GAGVSQSPSNKVTEKGKDVELRCDPISGHTALYWYRQSLGQGLEFLIYFQGNSAPDKSGLPSDRFSAERTGGSVSTLTIQRTQQEDSAVYLCASSRPGQGTTQYFGPGTRLTVL.

As DNA, the CDR3 is TGTGCCAGCAGCCCCCGTGGGCTAGCGGGAGGGTTAGGCAATGAGCAGTTCTTC. Protein sequence: CASSPRGLAGGLGNEQFF. This sequence joins TRBV7-9 and TRBJ2-1; 12 bases fit TRBD2. Germline loops: CDR1 SEHNR, CDR2 FQNEAQ (reference sequence). With 5 bases clipped from V and 6 bases from J, the junction kept 14 bases outside the gene matches. The CDR3 sequence is 18 residues long.